The T cell receptor beta chain under discussion was sequenced for a study of CD4 and CD8 cells across lung adenocarcinoma regions. Notes on this clonotype: Compared with germline, one end of the junction differs, possibly owing to a read error.

One entry per CDR3 protein, called by TCRdb with MiXCR from the PCR reads. The table includes about 11,000 distinct CDR3 sequences, approximately 63% detected once. The TCR sequence derives from a male donor with lung adenocarcinoma. The CD4 and CD8 labels of this study may be unreliable. Sequenced material: CD8+ T cells from the margin of a lung tumor.

This CDR3 is CAISEPHRIVGPTNTQYF. The CDR3 DNA sequence: TGTGCCATCAGTGAGCCCCACCGGATAGTGGGGCCCACAAACACGCAGTATTTC. The chain uses TRBV10-3 and TRBJ2-3; D may be TRBD1 (5 bases). CDR1 ENHRY and CDR2 SYGVKD come from the germline V gene. The CDR3 is made up of 18 amino acids.